This TCR beta chain was observed in a study of cytomegalovirus exposure and HLA in healthy donors. Points from the study as a whole: Association of a missense DCLRE1C variant with TCR beta V- and J-gene trimming was reported in a later analysis. HLA alleles showed associations with 15,000 to 20,000 TCR beta sequences in a later analysis, at a 0.05 false discovery rate.

Primers included in the PCR were 60 Vbeta and 13 Jbeta primers. Clones were read by immunoSEQ multiplex PCR, and TCRdb kept only the in-frame ones, dropping some. The sample holds 150,000 to 200,000 clones; 80% are singletons and the top ten take approximately 1.3%. A note on this clone: The antigen is unknown.

With 5 bases clipped from V and 3 bases from J, the junction kept 11 bases outside the gene matches. CDR3 size: 18 residues. Germline V gene lookup returns CDR1 SNHLY and CDR2 FYNNEI. The donors, nominally healthy at sampling, likely had unrecorded immune exposures. Input material: PBMCs. This clonotype was sampled from a man aged 25-45 years in good health and CMV-seronegative. V is TRBV2 and J is TRBJ1-5, with TRBD1 identical over 12 bases. CDR3: CASSKPGQGAGDNQPQHF. The CDR3 DNA reads as TGTGCCAGCAGTAAACCGGGACAGGGGGCGGGGGACAATCAGCCCCAGCATTTT.